This T cell receptor beta chain stems from a study of blood T cell repertoires in COVID-19. Study summary: Some COVID-19 samples were acute and others convalescent; all came from the United States, Italy and Spain. From T cells, B-cell-depleted T cells, or PBMCs came the material, which was cDNA or gDNA.

The CDR3 contains 15 residues. The germline gives CDR1 SGHRS, CDR2 YFSETQ. Losses at the gene ends were 0 bases for V and 3 bases for J; bases not matched to a gene: 4. Original data processing: Estimates of nucleated cell counts were drawn from the amplification of reference gene primers. Here immunoSEQ multiplex PCR was the method, and the copy in TCRdb shows in-frame clones only, minus some. V and J calls and clone size are copied from that table; D and trimming were computed from the DNA. The sample has roughly 200,000 clones; 75% to 90% are singletons. The chain recombines TRBV5-1 with TRBJ1-2; 8 bases agree with TRBD1. The sample comprised peripheral blood. The sequence derives from a woman in her sixties with acute or convalescent COVID-19. The CDR3 region has the DNA TGCGCCAGCAGCTTGGTAGCAGGGGGCGACTATGGCTACACCTTC. Translating gives CASSLVAGGDYGYTF.